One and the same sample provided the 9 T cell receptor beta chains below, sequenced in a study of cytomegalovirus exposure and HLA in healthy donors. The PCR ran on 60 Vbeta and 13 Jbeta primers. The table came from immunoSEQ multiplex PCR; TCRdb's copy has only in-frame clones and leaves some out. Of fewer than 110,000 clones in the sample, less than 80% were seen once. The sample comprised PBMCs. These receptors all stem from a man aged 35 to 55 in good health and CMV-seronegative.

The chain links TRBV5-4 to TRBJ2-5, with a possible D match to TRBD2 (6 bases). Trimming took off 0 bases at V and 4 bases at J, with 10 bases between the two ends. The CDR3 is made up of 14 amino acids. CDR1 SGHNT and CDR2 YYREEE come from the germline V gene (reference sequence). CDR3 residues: CASSLVLARETQYF. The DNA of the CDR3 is TGTGCCAGCAGCTTGGTTCTAGCGAGAGAGACCCAGTACTTC.

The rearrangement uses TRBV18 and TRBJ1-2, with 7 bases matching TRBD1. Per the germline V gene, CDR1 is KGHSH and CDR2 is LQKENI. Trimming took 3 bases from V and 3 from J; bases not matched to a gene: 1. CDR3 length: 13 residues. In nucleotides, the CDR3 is TGTGCCAGCTCACCCAGGGGGGACTATGGCTACACCTTC. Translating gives CASSPRGDYGYTF.

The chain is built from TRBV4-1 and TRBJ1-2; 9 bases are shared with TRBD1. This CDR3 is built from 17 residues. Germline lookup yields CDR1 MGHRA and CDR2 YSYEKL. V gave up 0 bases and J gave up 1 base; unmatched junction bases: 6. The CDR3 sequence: CASSQERQGVLNYGYTF. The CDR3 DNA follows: TGCGCCAGCAGCCAAGAAAGACAGGGGGTACTTAACTATGGCTACACCTTC.

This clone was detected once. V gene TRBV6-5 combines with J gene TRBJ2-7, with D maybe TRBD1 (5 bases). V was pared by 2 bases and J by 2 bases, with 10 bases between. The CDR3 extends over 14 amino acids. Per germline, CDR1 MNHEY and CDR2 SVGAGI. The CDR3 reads CASSYGDRTYEQYF. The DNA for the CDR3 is TGTGCCAGCAGTTACGGAGACAGAACCTACGAGCAGTACTTC.

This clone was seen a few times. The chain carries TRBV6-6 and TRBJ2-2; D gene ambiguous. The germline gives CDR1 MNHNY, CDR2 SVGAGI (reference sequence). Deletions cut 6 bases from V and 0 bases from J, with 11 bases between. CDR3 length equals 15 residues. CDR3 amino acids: CASRRILANTGELFF. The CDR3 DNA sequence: TGTGCCAGCAGGCGAATCCTGGCGAACACCGGGGAGCTGTTTTTT.

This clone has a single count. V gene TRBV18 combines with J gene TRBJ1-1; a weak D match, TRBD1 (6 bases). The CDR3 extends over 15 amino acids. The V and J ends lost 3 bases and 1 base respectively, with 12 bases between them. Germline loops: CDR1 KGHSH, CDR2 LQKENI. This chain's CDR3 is CASSPRETGNTEAFF. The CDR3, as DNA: TGTGCCAGCTCACCGCGTGAGACAGGGAACACTGAAGCTTTCTTT.

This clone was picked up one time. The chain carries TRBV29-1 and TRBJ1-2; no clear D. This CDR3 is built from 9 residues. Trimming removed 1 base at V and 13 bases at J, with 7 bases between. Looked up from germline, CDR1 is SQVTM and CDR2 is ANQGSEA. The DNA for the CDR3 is TGCAGCGTTGAAGGTCCAATCACCTTC. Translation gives CSVEGPITF.

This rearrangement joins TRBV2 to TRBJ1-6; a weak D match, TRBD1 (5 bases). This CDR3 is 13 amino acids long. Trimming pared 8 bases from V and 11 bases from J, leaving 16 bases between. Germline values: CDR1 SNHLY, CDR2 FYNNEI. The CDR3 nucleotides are TGTGCCAGCTACGTCCAACGCAGGGCACCCCTCCACTTT. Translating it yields CASYVQRRAPLHF.

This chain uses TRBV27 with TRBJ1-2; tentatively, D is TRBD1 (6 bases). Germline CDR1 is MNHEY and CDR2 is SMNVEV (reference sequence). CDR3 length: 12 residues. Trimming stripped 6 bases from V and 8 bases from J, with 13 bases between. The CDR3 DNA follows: TGTGCCAGCAGCCCAGGTACAGGGGGCTACACCTTC. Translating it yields CASSPGTGGYTF.